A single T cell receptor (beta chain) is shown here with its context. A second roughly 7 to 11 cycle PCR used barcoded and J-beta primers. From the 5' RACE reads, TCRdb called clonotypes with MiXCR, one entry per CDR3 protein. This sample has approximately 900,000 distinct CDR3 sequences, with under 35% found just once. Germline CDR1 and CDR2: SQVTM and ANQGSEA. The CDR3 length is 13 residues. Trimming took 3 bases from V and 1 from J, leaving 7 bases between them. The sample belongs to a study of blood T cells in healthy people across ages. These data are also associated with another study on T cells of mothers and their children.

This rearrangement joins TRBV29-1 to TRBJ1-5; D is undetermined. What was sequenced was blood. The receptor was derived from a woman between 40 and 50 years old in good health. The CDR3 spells CSVEVASNQPQHF. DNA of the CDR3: TGCAGCGTTGAGGTCGCGAGCAATCAGCCCCAGCATTTT. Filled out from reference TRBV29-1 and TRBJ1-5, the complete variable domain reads SAVISQKPSRDICQRGTSLTIQCQVDSQVTMMFWYRQQPGQSLTLIATANQGSEATYESGFVIDKFPISRPNLTFSTLTVSNMSPEDSSIYLCSVEVASNQPQHFGDGTRLSIL.